Listed below are T cell receptor beta chains from one sample, sequenced in a study of cytomegalovirus exposure and HLA in healthy donors. Data came from immunoSEQ multiplex PCR; TCRdb stores just in-frame clones and leaves some out. The sample contains about 180,000 clones, 70% to 85% of which appear only once. Specimen: PBMCs. Receptors were obtained from a woman aged 25 to 39 in good health and CMV-seropositive. CDR3s include the opening cysteine and the closing phenylalanine or tryptophan. The D gene is left open where the match is weak. Clone size appears in some rows only: once, few, many, or a class for an expanded clone.

abundance: NA
j_gene: TRBJ2-2
v_gene: TRBV5-5
d_gene: TRBD2
CDR3nt: TGTGCCAGCAGCACTTTAGCGGGAGCGGACACCGGGGAGCTGTTTTTT
CDR3aa: CASSTLAGADTGELFF

abundance: NA
j_gene: TRBJ1-5
v_gene: TRBV5-8
d_gene: TRBD1
CDR3nt: TGTGCCAGCAGCTCGCTCTGGGGGACAGGCGGGAGCAATCAGCCCCAGCATTTT
CDR3aa: CASSSLWGTGGSNQPQHF

abundance: NA
j_gene: TRBJ2-1
v_gene: TRBV19
d_gene: TRBD2
CDR3nt: TGTGCCAGTACCACAAACCGGGGAGGGTTGGTTTCCTACAATGAGCAGTTCTTC
CDR3aa: CASTTNRGGLVSYNEQFF

abundance: NA
j_gene: TRBJ1-2
v_gene: TRBV28
d_gene: NA
CDR3nt: TGTGCCAGCAGCTATCTGGGAGAGGACGGAGTCCTTTATGGCTACACCTTC
CDR3aa: CASSYLGEDGVLYGYTF

abundance: few
j_gene: TRBJ2-1
v_gene: TRBV5-6
d_gene: TRBD2
CDR3nt: TGTGCCAGCAGTGGACTAGCGGGGGACAATGAGCAGTTCTTC
CDR3aa: CASSGLAGDNEQFF

abundance: NA
j_gene: TRBJ1-1
v_gene: TRBV7-6
d_gene: NA
CDR3nt: TGTGCCAGCAGCTTATCACAGGGTGAAGCTTTCTTT
CDR3aa: CASSLSQGEAFF

abundance: NA
j_gene: TRBJ2-1
v_gene: TRBV12-5
d_gene: TRBD2
CDR3nt: TGTGCTAGTGGGGGGACTATGTACAATGAGCAGTTCTTC
CDR3aa: CASGGTMYNEQFF

abundance: NA
j_gene: TRBJ1-4
v_gene: TRBV2
d_gene: TRBD1
CDR3nt: TGTGCCAGCAGTCCCACAGGGGGGAATGAAAAACTGTTTTTT
CDR3aa: CASSPTGGNEKLFF

abundance: NA
j_gene: TRBJ2-7
v_gene: TRBV5-1
d_gene: TRBD2
CDR3nt: TGCGCCAGCAGCTTGCGACCTGCTAGCGGATCCTACGAGCAGTACTTC
CDR3aa: CASSLRPASGSYEQYF

abundance: once
j_gene: TRBJ2-1
v_gene: TRBV5-4
d_gene: TRBD2
CDR3nt: TGTGCCAGCAGCCCCCGACTAGCGGGGTACAATGAGCAGTTCTTC
CDR3aa: CASSPRLAGYNEQFF

abundance: NA
j_gene: TRBJ2-4
v_gene: TRBV5-4
d_gene: NA
CDR3nt: TGTGCCAGCAGCTTGGCCATAACGGGACTAGCCAAAAACATTCAGTACTTC
CDR3aa: CASSLAITGLAKNIQYF

abundance: NA
j_gene: TRBJ2-1
v_gene: TRBV18
d_gene: TRBD2
CDR3nt: TGTGCCAGCTCACCGGGACTAGCGAGATACAATGAGCAGTTCTTC
CDR3aa: CASSPGLARYNEQFF

abundance: NA
j_gene: TRBJ1-5
v_gene: TRBV7-8
d_gene: NA
CDR3nt: TGTGCCAGCAGCCTGGAGCTCGGGAGCAATCAGCCCCAGCATTTT
CDR3aa: CASSLELGSNQPQHF

abundance: NA
j_gene: TRBJ2-3
v_gene: TRBV5-1
d_gene: NA
CDR3nt: TGCGCCAGCGTCCTTGACAGGGGAGGGGATACGCAGTATTTT
CDR3aa: CASVLDRGGDTQYF

abundance: NA
j_gene: TRBJ1-5
v_gene: TRBV5-8
d_gene: NA
CDR3nt: TGTGCCAGCAGCTTGTTCAAACAGAGTAATCAGCCCCAGCATTTT
CDR3aa: CASSLFKQSNQPQHF

abundance: NA
j_gene: TRBJ2-1
v_gene: TRBV5-6
d_gene: TRBD2
CDR3nt: TGTGCCAGCAGCATGACTAGCGCCCATGAGCAGTTCTTC
CDR3aa: CASSMTSAHEQFF

abundance: NA
j_gene: TRBJ1-2
v_gene: TRBV11-3
d_gene: TRBD1
CDR3nt: TGTGCCAGCAGCTTTTCCGAAGTGACAGGGTCCCTCTCTGGCTACACCTTC
CDR3aa: CASSFSEVTGSLSGYTF

abundance: NA
j_gene: TRBJ1-1
v_gene: TRBV19
d_gene: NA
CDR3nt: TGTGCCAGTAGTTTGGGGGGGACGAACACTGAAGCTTTCTTT
CDR3aa: CASSLGGTNTEAFF

abundance: NA
j_gene: TRBJ2-3
v_gene: TRBV5-8
d_gene: NA
CDR3nt: TGTGCCAGCAGCTTGGCCGGGGTAGATACGCAGTATTTT
CDR3aa: CASSLAGVDTQYF

abundance: NA
j_gene: TRBJ1-1
v_gene: TRBV13
d_gene: NA
CDR3nt: TGTGCCAGCAGCCAATTAGACGGGGGAAAGACTGAAGCTTTCTTT
CDR3aa: CASSQLDGGKTEAFF

abundance: NA
j_gene: TRBJ2-1
v_gene: TRBV6-1
d_gene: NA
CDR3nt: TGTGCCAGCAGTGAAATAAGGAGGGCCTACAATGAGCAGTTCTTC
CDR3aa: CASSEIRRAYNEQFF

abundance: NA
j_gene: TRBJ2-1
v_gene: TRBV5-1
d_gene: TRBD2
CDR3nt: TGCGCCAGCAGCTTGGGTCTAGCGGGAGTGAATGAGCAGTTCTTC
CDR3aa: CASSLGLAGVNEQFF

abundance: NA
j_gene: TRBJ1-2
v_gene: TRBV29-1
d_gene: TRBD1
CDR3nt: TGCAGCGTCCAGTGGACAGGGCGAGGCTATGGCTACACCTTC
CDR3aa: CSVQWTGRGYGYTF

abundance: NA
j_gene: TRBJ2-5
v_gene: TRBV19
d_gene: NA
CDR3nt: TGTGCCAGTAGTTTACCCCCTTTTGGGAGTCGGCAAGAGACCCAGTACTTC
CDR3aa: CASSLPPFGSRQETQYF

abundance: NA
j_gene: TRBJ2-5
v_gene: TRBV5-4
d_gene: TRBD2
CDR3nt: TGTGCCAGCAGACTAGCGGGCCTCCAAGAGACCCAGTACTTC
CDR3aa: CASRLAGLQETQYF

abundance: NA
j_gene: TRBJ1-1
v_gene: TRBV7-9
d_gene: TRBD1
CDR3nt: TGTGCCAGCAGCTTATGGACAGGGAGGAACACTGAAGCTTTCTTT
CDR3aa: CASSLWTGRNTEAFF

abundance: NA
j_gene: TRBJ2-1
v_gene: TRBV19
d_gene: NA
CDR3nt: TGTGCCAGTAGTATTACGGTAACCTACAATGAGCAGTTCTTC
CDR3aa: CASSITVTYNEQFF

abundance: NA
j_gene: TRBJ1-4
v_gene: TRBV5-6
d_gene: TRBD1
CDR3nt: TGTGCCAGCAGCTCCGGGACAGGGGGTGAAAAACTGTTTTTT
CDR3aa: CASSSGTGGEKLFF

abundance: once
j_gene: TRBJ1-2
v_gene: TRBV30
d_gene: NA
CDR3nt: TGTGCCTGGAGCGAGCTCTATGGCTACACCTTC
CDR3aa: CAWSELYGYTF

abundance: NA
j_gene: TRBJ2-1
v_gene: TRBV27
d_gene: NA
CDR3nt: TGTGCCAGCAGTCTTAATCTAGCGTCTGAGCAGTTCTTC
CDR3aa: CASSLNLASEQFF

abundance: NA
j_gene: TRBJ1-5
v_gene: TRBV6-5
d_gene: NA
CDR3nt: TGTGCCAGCAGCCGTCGGTCCGGCGGGCCCCAGCATTTT
CDR3aa: CASSRRSGGPQHF

abundance: NA
j_gene: TRBJ1-4
v_gene: TRBV5-1
d_gene: NA
CDR3nt: TGCGCCAGCAGGGCCGGGAGGGTAGTAACTAATGAAAAACTGTTTTTT
CDR3aa: CASRAGRVVTNEKLFF

abundance: once
j_gene: TRBJ2-7
v_gene: TRBV11-2
d_gene: NA
CDR3nt: TGTGCCAGCAGCTTAATGTGGAGCTCCTACGAGCAGTACTTC
CDR3aa: CASSLMWSSYEQYF

abundance: few
j_gene: TRBJ2-2
v_gene: TRBV11-2
d_gene: NA
CDR3nt: TGTGCCAGCAGCTCTAGCCGGGAGTACGGGGAGCTGTTTTTT
CDR3aa: CASSSSREYGELFF

abundance: NA
j_gene: TRBJ2-5
v_gene: TRBV5-4
d_gene: TRBD1
CDR3nt: TGTGCCAGCAGCCTACGACAGGGTTCGGGAGAGACCCAGTACTTC
CDR3aa: CASSLRQGSGETQYF

abundance: few
j_gene: TRBJ1-2
v_gene: TRBV5-1
d_gene: TRBD1
CDR3nt: TGCGCCAGCAGCTACGAGGGACAGACCGGCTACACCTTC
CDR3aa: CASSYEGQTGYTF

abundance: few
j_gene: TRBJ2-7
v_gene: TRBV30
d_gene: TRBD2
CDR3nt: TGTGCCTGGAGTGAAGGGACTAGCGGGAGCGAGCAGTACTTC
CDR3aa: CAWSEGTSGSEQYF

abundance: once
j_gene: TRBJ1-1
v_gene: TRBV5-1
d_gene: TRBD1
CDR3nt: TGCGCCAGCGGCGGACAGGGCGGGAACACTGAAGCTTTCTTT
CDR3aa: CASGGQGGNTEAFF

abundance: NA
j_gene: TRBJ1-1
v_gene: TRBV29-1
d_gene: NA
CDR3nt: TGCAGCGTTGAAGTAGGACCCCAGGGCACTGAAGCTTTCTTT
CDR3aa: CSVEVGPQGTEAFF

abundance: once
j_gene: TRBJ1-4
v_gene: TRBV15
d_gene: NA
CDR3nt: TGTGCCACCAGCAGAGATGGACAGCTCAATGAAAAACTGTTTTTT
CDR3aa: CATSRDGQLNEKLFF

abundance: NA
j_gene: TRBJ2-7
v_gene: TRBV5-1
d_gene: TRBD1
CDR3nt: TGCGCCAGCAGCTTGCTTACAGGGGGCTACGAGCAGTACTTC
CDR3aa: CASSLLTGGYEQYF

abundance: NA
j_gene: TRBJ2-4
v_gene: TRBV10-1
d_gene: TRBD1
CDR3nt: TGCGCCAGCAGCGAAGGGACAGGCACGGCCAAAAACATTCAGTACTTC
CDR3aa: CASSEGTGTAKNIQYF

abundance: NA
j_gene: TRBJ2-1
v_gene: TRBV9
d_gene: TRBD2
CDR3nt: TGTGCCAGCAGCGTAGCTCGGTCTAGCGGGAGGTCCGGCAATGAGCAGTTCTTC
CDR3aa: CASSVARSSGRSGNEQFF

abundance: NA
j_gene: TRBJ1-1
v_gene: TRBV7-8
d_gene: NA
CDR3nt: TGTGCCAGCAGCTCAACCAGGGTGAACACTGAAGCTTTCTTT
CDR3aa: CASSSTRVNTEAFF

abundance: NA
j_gene: TRBJ1-5
v_gene: TRBV21-1
d_gene: NA
CDR3nt: TGTGCCAGCAGCCTAAATCAGCCCCAGCATTTT
CDR3aa: CASSLNQPQHF

abundance: NA
j_gene: TRBJ2-7
v_gene: TRBV11-2
d_gene: TRBD2
CDR3nt: TGTGCCAGCAGCTCTCGACTAGCGGGAGCCTACGAGCAGTACTTC
CDR3aa: CASSSRLAGAYEQYF

abundance: NA
j_gene: TRBJ2-7
v_gene: TRBV10-1
d_gene: NA
CDR3nt: TGCGCCAGCAGTGAAATGGTCGGGAGCTCCTACGAGCAGTACTTC
CDR3aa: CASSEMVGSSYEQYF

abundance: NA
j_gene: TRBJ1-2
v_gene: TRBV11-1
d_gene: TRBD1
CDR3nt: TGTGCCAGCAGCCCGGGACAGGCGAGTGGCTACACCTTC
CDR3aa: CASSPGQASGYTF

abundance: NA
j_gene: TRBJ1-1
v_gene: TRBV18
d_gene: TRBD1
CDR3nt: TGTGCCAGCTCACCAATGGGACAGGGCGTCTCTGAAGCTTTCTTT
CDR3aa: CASSPMGQGVSEAFF

abundance: NA
j_gene: TRBJ1-1
v_gene: TRBV7-3
d_gene: NA
CDR3nt: TGTGCCAGCAGCTTAAACAGAGAAAACACTGAAGCTTTCTTT
CDR3aa: CASSLNRENTEAFF

abundance: NA
j_gene: TRBJ2-2
v_gene: TRBV7-9
d_gene: TRBD1
CDR3nt: TGTGCCAGCAGCTTATTAAACGGACAGGGGGGGGAGCTGTTTTTT
CDR3aa: CASSLLNGQGGELFF

abundance: once
j_gene: TRBJ2-1
v_gene: TRBV5-6
d_gene: NA
CDR3nt: TGTGCCAGCAGCTTGGCCGACAGCCCGCCCTACAATGAGCAGTTCTTC
CDR3aa: CASSLADSPPYNEQFF

abundance: few
j_gene: TRBJ1-2
v_gene: TRBV30
d_gene: TRBD1
CDR3nt: TGTGCCTGGGGGGGACAGAGGGGCTCGCCTTATGGCTACACCTTC
CDR3aa: CAWGGQRGSPYGYTF

abundance: NA
j_gene: TRBJ2-7
v_gene: TRBV6-5
d_gene: TRBD2
CDR3nt: TGTGCCAGCTCTATCGGGCTAGCGGGAGGGTACGAGCAGTACTTC
CDR3aa: CASSIGLAGGYEQYF

abundance: NA
j_gene: TRBJ2-3
v_gene: TRBV28
d_gene: NA
CDR3nt: TGTGCCAGCAGTCCTCGAATAGTTCCGGATACGCAGTATTTT
CDR3aa: CASSPRIVPDTQYF

abundance: NA
j_gene: TRBJ1-2
v_gene: TRBV6-6
d_gene: NA
CDR3nt: TGTGCCAGCAGTTACTCCTCGGGGGGGTATGGCTACACCTTC
CDR3aa: CASSYSSGGYGYTF

abundance: NA
j_gene: TRBJ1-1
v_gene: TRBV12-5
d_gene: TRBD1
CDR3nt: TGTGCTAGTGGTTTGGGGAACAGGGGGCCCAACACTGAAGCTTTCTTT
CDR3aa: CASGLGNRGPNTEAFF